What follows are 14 T cell receptor beta chains derived from one specimen sequenced in a study of T cells in tumors after PD-1 blockade. The repertoire was sequenced with immunoSEQ multiplex PCR; TCRdb's copy has only in-frame clones and lacks some. The data show over 60,000 clones, around two thirds seen once. The sample was PBMCs, taken after anti-PD-1 treatment. These receptors were collected from a human donor with basal cell carcinoma.

The genes are TRBV19 and TRBJ1-2; D may be TRBD1 (5 bases). The CDR3 totals 14 residues. Germline V gives CDR1 LNHDA, CDR2 SQIVND (reference sequence). Trimming removed 5 bases at V and 3 bases at J, with 13 bases between. CDR3 region: CASSSPGTDYGYTF. CDR3 DNA sequence: TGTGCCAGTAGTTCGCCCGGGACGGACTATGGCTACACCTTC.

This clone was seen a few times. The chain uses TRBV7-6 and TRBJ1-6; weak D call: TRBD1 (6 bases). Germline CDR1 SGHVS, CDR2 FNYEAQ. Trimming removed 5 bases from V and 0 bases from J, with 14 bases in between. The CDR3 length is 17 residues. CDR3 DNA: TGTGCCAGCAGCGCCTCAGGGGTCCGCTCCTATAATTCACCCCTCCACTTT. Amino acids: CASSASGVRSYNSPLHF.

The chain joins TRBV5-1 to TRBJ2-7; D not certain. The germline V and J ends were trimmed by 3 bases and 1 base, with 8 bases remaining between them. CDR1 and CDR2 (germline): SGHRS, YFSETQ. This CDR3 contains 13 residues. The CDR3 loop is CASSSQSSYEQYF. The CDR3 nucleotides are TGCGCCAGCAGCTCTCAGAGTTCCTACGAGCAGTACTTC.

The DNA for the CDR3 is TGTGCCAGCAGCCCAAGACATAGGGATAATTCACCCCTCCACTTT. Its translation is CASSPRHRDNSPLHF. The chain combines TRBV3-1 (or the pseudogene TRBV3-2) with TRBJ1-6; D unclear. The length of the CDR3 is 15 residues. The germline V and J ends were trimmed by 4 bases and 5 bases, with 12 bases remaining between them. Germline CDR1 and CDR2: LGHDT and YNNKEL (reference sequence).

J is TRBJ2-5 and V is TRBV27, with a weak D call TRBD2 (5 bases). CDR1 MNHEY and CDR2 SMNVEV come from the germline V gene (reference sequence). V lost 3 bases and J 2 bases, leaving 10 bases between the germline ends. The CDR3 has 14 residues. The CDR3 loop is CASSFDYTQETQYF. CDR3 coding DNA: TGTGCCAGCAGTTTTGACTACACTCAAGAGACCCAGTACTTC.

This chain's CDR3 is CAWSRGEGALGGNEQFF. The CDR3 region has the DNA TGTGCCTGGAGTCGCGGGGAGGGGGCCTTAGGGGGCAATGAGCAGTTCTTC. The chain links TRBV30 to TRBJ2-1; the D call may be TRBD1 or TRBD2 (7 bases each). V gave up 2 bases and J gave up 6 bases, with 23 bases separating them. The CDR3 is made up of 17 amino acids. Per germline, CDR1 GTSNPN and CDR2 SVGIG (reference sequence). The whole variable domain, filled in from reference TRBV30 and TRBJ2-1, reads SQTIHQWPATLVQPVGSPLSLECTVEGTSNPNLYWYRQAAGRGLQLLFYSVGIGQISSEVPQNLSASRPQDRQFILSSKKLLLSDSGFYLCAWSRGEGALGGNEQFFGPGTRLTVL.

This chain connects TRBV25-1 to TRBJ2-1; tentative D call: TRBD1 (6 bases). Germline V gives CDR1 MGHDK, CDR2 SYGVNS. Deletions cut 3 bases from V and 0 bases from J, with 9 bases between. The CDR3 is 15 residues long. The CDR3 here is CASSEQDSSYNEQFF. Written as DNA, the CDR3 is TGTGCCAGCAGTGAGCAGGACAGCTCCTACAATGAGCAGTTCTTC.

The gene calls are TRBV18 and TRBJ2-5; no reliable D call. The CDR3 runs 15 residues. The V gene's germline CDR1 is KGHSH and CDR2 LQKENI. Trimming removed 0 bases from V and 1 base from J, with 9 bases in between. CDR3 region: CASSPPGHGQETQYF. The CDR3 DNA reads as TGTGCCAGCTCACCACCCGGGCATGGCCAAGAGACCCAGTACTTC.

CDR3: CASRYRVGYTEAFF. The CDR3 DNA reads as TGTGCCAGCAGGTACAGGGTGGGCTACACTGAAGCTTTCTTT. This rearrangement joins TRBV2 to TRBJ1-1; perhaps TRBD1 as D (6 bases). CDR1 is SNHLY, CDR2 FYNNEI, per germline. V lost 6 bases, J lost 3 bases, and 14 bases lay in between. The CDR3 spans 14 residues.

The chain carries TRBV2 and TRBJ2-5; D is ambiguous. Between the trimmed V and J ends, which lost 4 bases and 5 bases, there was a span of 11 bases. CDR3 length: 13 amino acids. CDR1 SNHLY and CDR2 FYNNEI come from the germline V gene. The CDR3 DNA sequence: TGTGCCAGCAGTGCGCAGGATTTCGAGACCCAGTACTTC. Translation: CASSAQDFETQYF.

The chain joins TRBV6-1 to TRBJ2-5, with 10 bases matching TRBD2. V trimming: 3 bases; J trimming: 4 bases; junction bases outside the gene matches: 8. The CDR3 is 16 residues long. Germline V gene sequence: CDR1 MNHNS, CDR2 SASEGT. CDR3 in DNA: TGTGCCAGCAGTGACTATAGCGGGGGGAATCGAGAGACCCAGTACTTC. Its protein product is CASSDYSGGNRETQYF.

This clone was seen only a few times. The V and J genes are TRBV7-2 and TRBJ2-4; 9 nucleotides line up with TRBD1. The J segment lost 4 bases and the V segment lost 4 bases, leaving 2 bases of the junction unmatched. The CDR3 runs 14 residues. Germline CDR1 and CDR2: SGHTA and FQGNSA. CDR3 nucleotide sequence: TGTGCCAGCAGCTCGGGACAGGGTAAAAACATTCAGTACTTC. This sequence encodes CASSSGQGKNIQYF.

This clone was detected a few times. The chain links TRBV7-9 to TRBJ2-2; possible D gene TRBD2, 5 bases. CDR1 and CDR2 from the germline V gene are SEHNR and FQNEAQ (reference sequence). The V and J ends lost 5 bases and 0 bases respectively, with 13 bases between them. There are 16 residues in the CDR3. The CDR3 reads CASSPTSSPNTGELFF. CDR3 in DNA: TGTGCCAGCAGCCCTACTAGTTCCCCGAACACCGGGGAGCTGTTTTTT.

V is TRBV11-3 and J is TRBJ2-3; 8 bases align to TRBD2. The CDR3 consists of 14 residues. The V gene's germline CDR1 is SGHNT and CDR2 YENEEA. The trim removed 5 bases at V and 4 bases at J, leaving 5 bases unmatched. CDR3 nucleotides: TGTGCCAGCAGCCTAAGCGGGGGCCCAGATACGCAGTATTTT. Translating gives CASSLSGGPDTQYF. Drawing the rest from reference TRBV11-3 and TRBJ2-3, the complete variable domain is EAGVVQSPRYKIIEKKQPVAFWCNPISGHNTLYWYLQNLGQGPELLIRYENEEAVDDSQLPKDRFSAERLKGVDSTLKIQPAELGDSAVYLCASSLSGGPDTQYFGPGTRLTVL.